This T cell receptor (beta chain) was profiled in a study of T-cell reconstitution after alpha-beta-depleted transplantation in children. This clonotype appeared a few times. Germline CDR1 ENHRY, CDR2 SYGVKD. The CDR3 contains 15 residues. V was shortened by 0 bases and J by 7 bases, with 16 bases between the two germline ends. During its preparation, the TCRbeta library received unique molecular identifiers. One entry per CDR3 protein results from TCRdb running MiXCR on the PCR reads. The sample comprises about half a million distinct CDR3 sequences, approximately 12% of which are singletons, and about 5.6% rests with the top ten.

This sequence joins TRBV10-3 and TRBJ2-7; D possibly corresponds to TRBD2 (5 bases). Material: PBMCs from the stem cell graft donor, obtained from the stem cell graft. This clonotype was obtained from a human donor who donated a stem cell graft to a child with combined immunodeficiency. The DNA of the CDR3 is TGTGCCATCAGTGAGTCAGGCCTAGCAGCGAAGGAGCAGTACTTC. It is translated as CAISESGLAAKEQYF.